What follows describes a single T cell receptor (beta chain). What it binds is unknown. This record belongs to a study of blood T cells in healthy people across ages. General study points: Roughly linearly, TCR beta diversity per million T cells fell as age increased.

Combining a sample-barcoded 5' primer with a J-beta primer mix, a second PCR ran for 7 to 11 cycles. Using its own MiXCR run on the 5' RACE reads, TCRdb lists one record per CDR3 protein. The table lists some 760,000 distinct CDR3 sequences, roughly 25% of them singletons. Caucasian, healthy and from Russia, the donors were aged between about 6 and 90. Germline lookup yields CDR1 SGHRS and CDR2 YFSETQ. CDR3 size: 16 residues. These same records also appear under a second study, on T cells of mothers and their children.

Sequencing was done on a sample of blood. The source is a boy aged 5 to 17 in good health. The chain carries TRBV5-1 and TRBJ2-5, with a tentative D call TRBD1 (6 bases). The assigned J gene may be wrong: the sequence end matches TRBJ2-1 better. This chain's CDR3 is CASSLGSGANYNEQFF. For the CDR3, the DNA is TGCGCCAGCAGCTTGGGATCAGGGGCGAACTACAATGAGCAGTTCTTC.